These 5 T cell receptor beta chains originate from one sample sequenced in a study of spatial heterogeneity in lung cancer. Time point given: sample taken at primary tumor resection. The sequenced material consisted of unsorted whole RNA from tumor, nontumor lung or frozen PBMC. TCRdb passed the 5' RACE reads through MiXCR, listing each CDR3 protein once. This table has approximately 44,000 distinct CDR3 sequences, 12% to 15% appearing once. Sequenced material: PBMCs, taken at surgery. All receptors derive from a male donor with early-stage non-small cell lung cancer.

This clonotype was seen a handful of times. The V and J genes are TRBV5-1 and TRBJ2-3; TRBD2 matches at 7 bases. Germline V gene data show CDR1 as SGHRS and CDR2 as YFSETQ. V was pared by 0 bases and J by 3 bases, with 4 bases of the junction left unmatched. CDR3 length: 15 amino acids. CDR3 in amino acids: CASSLDPGGTDTQYF. The DNA for the CDR3 is TGCGCCAGCAGCTTGGATCCGGGGGGTACAGATACGCAGTATTTT.

This clonotype was counted only a few times. The chain joins TRBV23-1 to TRBJ1-3; D gene unclear. TRBV23-1 is identified as an open reading frame with a role that is uncertain. V was pared by 0 bases and J by 0 bases, with 9 bases between. This CDR3 has 16 residues. The CDR3 nucleotides read TGCGCCAGCAGTCAATCACGGCCCCTCTCTGGAAACACCATATATTTT. This encodes CASSQSRPLSGNTIYF.

This clonotype was seen only a few times. This chain joins TRBV6-5 and TRBJ2-1; D not certain. V was trimmed by 2 bases and J by 12 bases, leaving 8 bases between them. Per the germline V gene, CDR1 is MNHEY and CDR2 is SVGAGI. CDR3 size: 11 residues. The CDR3 region is CASSYGFGQFF. The CDR3 DNA sequence: TGTGCCAGCAGTTACGGGTTTGGGCAGTTCTTC.

The chain combines TRBV19 with TRBJ1-5; 8 positions agree with TRBD1. From germline, CDR1 is LNHDA and CDR2 SQIVND (reference sequence). The CDR3 runs to 13 residues. The junction had 5 bases not matched to a gene; V was cut back by 4 bases and J by 9 bases. The CDR3 protein is CASSTDREGPQHF. The CDR3 DNA sequence: TGTGCCAGTAGTACGGACAGGGAAGGGCCCCAGCATTTT.

This clonotype was counted between two and nine times. This rearrangement joins TRBV11-2 to TRBJ2-2, with TRBD2 identical over 11 bases. Germline V gene sequence: CDR1 SGHAT, CDR2 FQNNGV. The CDR3 consists of 16 residues. J was trimmed by 1 base and V by 2 bases; bases with no gene match: 0. The CDR3 DNA is TGTGCCAGCAGCTTACTAGCGGGAGGGAACACCGGGGAGCTGTTTTTT. Its protein is CASSLLAGGNTGELFF.